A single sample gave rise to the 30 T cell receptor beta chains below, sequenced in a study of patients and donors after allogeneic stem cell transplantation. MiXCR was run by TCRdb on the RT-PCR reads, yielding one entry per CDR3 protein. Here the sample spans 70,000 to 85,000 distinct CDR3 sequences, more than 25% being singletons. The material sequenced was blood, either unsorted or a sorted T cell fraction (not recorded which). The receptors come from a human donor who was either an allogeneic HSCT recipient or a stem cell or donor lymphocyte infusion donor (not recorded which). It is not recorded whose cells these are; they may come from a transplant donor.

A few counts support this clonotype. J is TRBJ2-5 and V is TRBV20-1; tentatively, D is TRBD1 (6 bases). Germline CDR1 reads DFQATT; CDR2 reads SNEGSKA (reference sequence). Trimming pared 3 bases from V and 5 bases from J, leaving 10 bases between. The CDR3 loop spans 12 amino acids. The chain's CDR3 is CSASRRGETQYF. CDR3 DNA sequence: TGCAGTGCTAGCCGAAGGGGGGAGACCCAGTACTTC.

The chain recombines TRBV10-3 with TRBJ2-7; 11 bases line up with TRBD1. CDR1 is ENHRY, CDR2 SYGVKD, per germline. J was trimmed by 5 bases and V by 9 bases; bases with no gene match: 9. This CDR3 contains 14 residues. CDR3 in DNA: TGTGCCATATACGGGACAGGGGGATTCCACGAGCAGTACTTC. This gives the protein CAIYGTGGFHEQYF.

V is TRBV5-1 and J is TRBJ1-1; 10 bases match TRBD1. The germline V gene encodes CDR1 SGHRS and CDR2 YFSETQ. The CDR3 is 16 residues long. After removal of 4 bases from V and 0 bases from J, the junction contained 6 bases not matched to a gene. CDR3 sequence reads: CASSAGTGAMNTEAFF. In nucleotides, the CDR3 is TGCGCCAGCAGCGCCGGGACAGGGGCCATGAACACTGAAGCTTTCTTT.

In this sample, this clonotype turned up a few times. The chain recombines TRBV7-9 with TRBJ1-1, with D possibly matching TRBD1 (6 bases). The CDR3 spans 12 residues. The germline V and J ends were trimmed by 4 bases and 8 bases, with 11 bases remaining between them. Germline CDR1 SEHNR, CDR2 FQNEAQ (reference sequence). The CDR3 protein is CASSYGQPEAFF. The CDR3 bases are TGTGCCAGCAGCTACGGACAGCCGGAAGCTTTCTTT.

CDR3 protein: CASSWGSVNEQFF. CDR3 sequence (DNA): TGTGCCAGCAGTTGGGGCAGCGTCAATGAGCAGTTCTTC. The J gene is TRBJ2-1, the V gene TRBV12-3 or TRBV12-4, with a possible D match to TRBD1 (5 bases). Trimming took off 4 bases at V and 6 bases at J, with 10 bases between the two ends. This CDR3 spans 13 amino acids.

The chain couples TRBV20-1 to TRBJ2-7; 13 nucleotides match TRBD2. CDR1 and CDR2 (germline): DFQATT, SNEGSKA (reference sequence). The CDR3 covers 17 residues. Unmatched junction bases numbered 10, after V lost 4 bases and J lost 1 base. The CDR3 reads CSATTAGLAGESYEQYF. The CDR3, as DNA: TGCAGTGCTACAACTGCAGGACTAGCGGGAGAGTCCTACGAGCAGTACTTC.

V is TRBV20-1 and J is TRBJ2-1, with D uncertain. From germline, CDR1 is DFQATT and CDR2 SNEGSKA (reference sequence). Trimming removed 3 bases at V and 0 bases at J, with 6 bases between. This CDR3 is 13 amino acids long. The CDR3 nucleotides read TGCAGTGCTAGCCCGAGCTCCTACAATGAGCAGTTCTTC. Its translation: CSASPSSYNEQFF.

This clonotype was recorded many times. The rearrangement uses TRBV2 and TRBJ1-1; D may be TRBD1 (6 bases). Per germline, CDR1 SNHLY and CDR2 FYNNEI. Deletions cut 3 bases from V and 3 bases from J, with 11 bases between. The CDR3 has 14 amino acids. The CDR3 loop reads CASSEQQGYTEAFF. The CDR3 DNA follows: TGTGCCAGCAGTGAGCAACAGGGATACACTGAAGCTTTCTTT.

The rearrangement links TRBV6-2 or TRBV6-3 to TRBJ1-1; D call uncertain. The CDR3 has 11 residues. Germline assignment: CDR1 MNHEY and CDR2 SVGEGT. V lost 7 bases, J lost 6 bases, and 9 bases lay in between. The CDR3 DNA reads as TGTGCCAGCATAAGAGGACCTGAAGCTTTCTTT. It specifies CASIRGPEAFF.

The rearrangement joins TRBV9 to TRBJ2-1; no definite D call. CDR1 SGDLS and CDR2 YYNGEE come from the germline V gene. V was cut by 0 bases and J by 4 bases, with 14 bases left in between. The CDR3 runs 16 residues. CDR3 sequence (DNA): TGTGCCAGCAGCGTAGAGTGGGCGGTGGGGTACAATGAGCAGTTCTTC. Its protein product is CASSVEWAVGYNEQFF. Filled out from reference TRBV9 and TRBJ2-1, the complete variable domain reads DSGVTQTPKHLITATGQRVTLRCSPRSGDLSVYWYQQSLDQGLQFLIQYYNGEERAKGNILERFSAQQFPDLHSELNLSSLELGDSALYFCASSVEWAVGYNEQFFGPGTRLTVL.

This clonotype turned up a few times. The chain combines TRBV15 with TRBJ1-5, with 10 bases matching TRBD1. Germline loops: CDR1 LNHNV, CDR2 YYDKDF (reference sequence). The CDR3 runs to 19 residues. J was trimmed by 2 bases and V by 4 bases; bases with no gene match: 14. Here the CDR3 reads CATSKGTGDGYRGNQPQHF. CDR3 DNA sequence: TGTGCCACCAGCAAAGGGACAGGGGACGGTTATAGGGGCAATCAGCCCCAGCATTTT.

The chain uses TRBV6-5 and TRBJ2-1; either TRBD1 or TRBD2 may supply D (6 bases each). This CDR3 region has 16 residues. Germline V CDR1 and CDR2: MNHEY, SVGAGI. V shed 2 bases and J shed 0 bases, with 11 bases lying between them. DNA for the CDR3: TGTGCCAGCAGTTACGGACGGGGGCGCTCCTACAATGAGCAGTTCTTC. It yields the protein CASSYGRGRSYNEQFF.

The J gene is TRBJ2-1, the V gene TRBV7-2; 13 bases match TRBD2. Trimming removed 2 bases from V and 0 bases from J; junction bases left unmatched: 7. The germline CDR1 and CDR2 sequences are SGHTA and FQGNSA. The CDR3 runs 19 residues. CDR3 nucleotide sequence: TGTGCCAGCAGCTTAAGACTAGCGGGGGGCTCATCCTCCTACAATGAGCAGTTCTTC. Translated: CASSLRLAGGSSSYNEQFF.

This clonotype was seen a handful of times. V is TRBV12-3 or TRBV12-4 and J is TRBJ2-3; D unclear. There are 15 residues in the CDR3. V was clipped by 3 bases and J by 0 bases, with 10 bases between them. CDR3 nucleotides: TGTGCCAGCAGTTTGCAGAGAGCTAGCACAGATACGCAGTATTTT. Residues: CASSLQRASTDTQYF.

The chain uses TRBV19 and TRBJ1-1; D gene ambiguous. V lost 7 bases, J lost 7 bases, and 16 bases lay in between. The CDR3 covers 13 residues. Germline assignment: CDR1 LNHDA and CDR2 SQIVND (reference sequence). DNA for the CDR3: TGTGCCAGTACTAGGACGTCGATGAGTGAAGCTTTCTTT. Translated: CASTRTSMSEAFF.

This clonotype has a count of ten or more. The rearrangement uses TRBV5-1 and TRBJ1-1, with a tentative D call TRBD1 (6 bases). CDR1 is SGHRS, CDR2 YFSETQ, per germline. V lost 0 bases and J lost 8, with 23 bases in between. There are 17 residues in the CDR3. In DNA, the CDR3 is TGCGCCAGCAGCTTGGGACAGGTTATCTATCCTTTGGGAGAAGCTTTCTTT. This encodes CASSLGQVIYPLGEAFF. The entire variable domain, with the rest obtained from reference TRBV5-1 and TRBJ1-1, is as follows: KAGVTQTPRYLIKTRGQQVTLSCSPISGHRSVSWYQQTPGQGLQFLFEYFSETQRNKGNFPGRFSGRQFSNSRSEMNVSTLELGDSALYLCASSLGQVIYPLGEAFFGQGTRLTVV.

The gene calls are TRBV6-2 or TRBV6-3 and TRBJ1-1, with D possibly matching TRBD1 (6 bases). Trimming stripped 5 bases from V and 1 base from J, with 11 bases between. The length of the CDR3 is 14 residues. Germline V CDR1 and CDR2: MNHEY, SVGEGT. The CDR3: CASSTGQRNTEAFF. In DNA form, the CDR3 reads TGTGCCAGCAGTACCGGACAGAGGAACACTGAAGCTTTCTTT.

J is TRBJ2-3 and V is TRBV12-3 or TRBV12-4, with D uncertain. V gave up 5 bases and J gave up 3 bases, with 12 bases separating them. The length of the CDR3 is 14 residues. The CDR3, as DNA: TGTGCCAGCAGTCTAGGGCCGAATACAGATACGCAGTATTTT. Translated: CASSLGPNTDTQYF.

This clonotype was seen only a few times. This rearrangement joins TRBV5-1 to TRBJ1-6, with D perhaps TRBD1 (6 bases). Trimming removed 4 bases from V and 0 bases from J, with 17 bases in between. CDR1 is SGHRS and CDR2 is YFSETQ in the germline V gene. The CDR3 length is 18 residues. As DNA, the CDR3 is TGCGCCAGCAGCCAGGGGCCCGAGAGAAGCTCCTATAATTCACCCCTCCACTTT. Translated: CASSQGPERSSYNSPLHF.

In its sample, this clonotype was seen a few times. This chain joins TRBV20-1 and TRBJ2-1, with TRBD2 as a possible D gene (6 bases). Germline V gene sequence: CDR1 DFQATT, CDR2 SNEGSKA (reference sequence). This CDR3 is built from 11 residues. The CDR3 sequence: CSVGLYNEQFF. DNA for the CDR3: TGCAGCGTGGGACTTTACAATGAGCAGTTCTTC.

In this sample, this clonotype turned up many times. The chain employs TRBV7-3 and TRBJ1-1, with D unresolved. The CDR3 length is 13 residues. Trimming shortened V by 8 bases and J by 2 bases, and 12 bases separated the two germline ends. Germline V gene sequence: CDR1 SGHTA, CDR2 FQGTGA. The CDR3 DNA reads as TGTGCCAGCCGGTTGTCAGCTAACACTGAAGCTTTCTTT. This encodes CASRLSANTEAFF.

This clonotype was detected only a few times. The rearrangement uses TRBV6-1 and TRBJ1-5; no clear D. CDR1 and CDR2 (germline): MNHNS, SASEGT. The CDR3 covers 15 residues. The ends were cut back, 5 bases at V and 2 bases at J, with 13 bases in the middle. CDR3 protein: CASSYGGRGNQPQHF. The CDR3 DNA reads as TGTGCCAGCAGTTACGGAGGACGGGGCAATCAGCCCCAGCATTTT.

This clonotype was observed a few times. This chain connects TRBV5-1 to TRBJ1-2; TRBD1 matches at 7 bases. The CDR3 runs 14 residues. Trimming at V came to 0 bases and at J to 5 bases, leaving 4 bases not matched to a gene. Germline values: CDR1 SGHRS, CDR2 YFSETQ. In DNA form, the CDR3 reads TGCGCCAGCAGCTTGGACAGGGGTGGATATGGCTACACCTTC. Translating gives CASSLDRGGYGYTF.

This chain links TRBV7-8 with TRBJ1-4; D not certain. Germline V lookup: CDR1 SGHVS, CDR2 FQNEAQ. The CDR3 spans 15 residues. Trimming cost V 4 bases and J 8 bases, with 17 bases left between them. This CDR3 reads CASSSTPQTGEKLFF. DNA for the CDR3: TGTGCCAGCAGCTCCACCCCACAAACGGGGGAAAAACTGTTTTTT.

DNA for the CDR3: TGTGCCATCAGTGACCCACAGCGGGGAAACCACGAGCAGTACTTC. As protein: CAISDPQRGNHEQYF. The rearrangement links TRBV10-3 to TRBJ2-7; 7 nucleotides match TRBD2. Losses at the gene ends were 3 bases for V and 5 bases for J; bases not matched to a gene: 10. The germline CDR1 and CDR2 sequences are ENHRY and SYGVKD. The CDR3 covers 15 residues.

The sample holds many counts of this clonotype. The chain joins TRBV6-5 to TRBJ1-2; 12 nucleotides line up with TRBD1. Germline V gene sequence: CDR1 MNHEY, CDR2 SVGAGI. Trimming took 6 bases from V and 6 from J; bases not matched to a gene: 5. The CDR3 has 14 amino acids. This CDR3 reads CASRSGTGGNGYTF. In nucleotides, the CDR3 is TGTGCCAGCAGATCCGGGACAGGGGGCAATGGCTACACCTTC.

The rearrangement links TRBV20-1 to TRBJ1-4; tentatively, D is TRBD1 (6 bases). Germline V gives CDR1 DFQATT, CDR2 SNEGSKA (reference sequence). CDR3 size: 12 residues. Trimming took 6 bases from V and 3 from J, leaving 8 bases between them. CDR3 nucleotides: TGCAGTGCCGGACAGCCTAATGAAAAACTGTTTTTT. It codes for CSAGQPNEKLFF.

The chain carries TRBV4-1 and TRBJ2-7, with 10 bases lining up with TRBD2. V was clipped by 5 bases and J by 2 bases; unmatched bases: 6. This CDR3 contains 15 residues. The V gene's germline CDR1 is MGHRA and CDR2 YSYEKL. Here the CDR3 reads CASSAGTSVTYEQYF. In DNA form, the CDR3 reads TGCGCCAGCAGCGCCGGGACTAGCGTAACCTACGAGCAGTACTTC.

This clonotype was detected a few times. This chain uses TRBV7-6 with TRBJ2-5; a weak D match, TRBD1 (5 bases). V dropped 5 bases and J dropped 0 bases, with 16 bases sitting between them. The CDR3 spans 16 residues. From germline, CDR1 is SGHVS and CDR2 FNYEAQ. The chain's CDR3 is CASSLGPAEYQETQYF. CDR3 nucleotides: TGTGCCAGCAGCCTGGGGCCCGCCGAATACCAAGAGACCCAGTACTTC.

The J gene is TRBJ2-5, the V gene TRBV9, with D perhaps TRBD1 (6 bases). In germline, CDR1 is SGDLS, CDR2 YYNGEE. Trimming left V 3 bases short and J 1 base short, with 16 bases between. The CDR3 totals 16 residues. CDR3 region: CASSAGRTGIQETQYF. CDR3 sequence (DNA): TGTGCCAGCAGCGCAGGGAGAACAGGGATCCAAGAGACCCAGTACTTC.